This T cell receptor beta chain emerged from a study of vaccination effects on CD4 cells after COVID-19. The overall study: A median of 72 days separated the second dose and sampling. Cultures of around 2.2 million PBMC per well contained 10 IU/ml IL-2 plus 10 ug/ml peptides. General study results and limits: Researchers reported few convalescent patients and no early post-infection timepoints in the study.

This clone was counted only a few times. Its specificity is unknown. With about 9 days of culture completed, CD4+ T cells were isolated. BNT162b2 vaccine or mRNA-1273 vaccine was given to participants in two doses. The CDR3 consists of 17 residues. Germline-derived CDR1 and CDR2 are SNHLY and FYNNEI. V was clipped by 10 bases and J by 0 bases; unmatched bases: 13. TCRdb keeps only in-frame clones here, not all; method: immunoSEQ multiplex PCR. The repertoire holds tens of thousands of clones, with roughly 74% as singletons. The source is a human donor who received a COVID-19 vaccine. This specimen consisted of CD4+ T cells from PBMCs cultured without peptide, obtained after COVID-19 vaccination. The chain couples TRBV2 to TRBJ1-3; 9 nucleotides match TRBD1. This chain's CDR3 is CATRPGQGMLSGNTIYF. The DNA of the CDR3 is TGTGCCACCAGACCGGGACAGGGCATGCTCTCTGGAAACACCATATATTTT.